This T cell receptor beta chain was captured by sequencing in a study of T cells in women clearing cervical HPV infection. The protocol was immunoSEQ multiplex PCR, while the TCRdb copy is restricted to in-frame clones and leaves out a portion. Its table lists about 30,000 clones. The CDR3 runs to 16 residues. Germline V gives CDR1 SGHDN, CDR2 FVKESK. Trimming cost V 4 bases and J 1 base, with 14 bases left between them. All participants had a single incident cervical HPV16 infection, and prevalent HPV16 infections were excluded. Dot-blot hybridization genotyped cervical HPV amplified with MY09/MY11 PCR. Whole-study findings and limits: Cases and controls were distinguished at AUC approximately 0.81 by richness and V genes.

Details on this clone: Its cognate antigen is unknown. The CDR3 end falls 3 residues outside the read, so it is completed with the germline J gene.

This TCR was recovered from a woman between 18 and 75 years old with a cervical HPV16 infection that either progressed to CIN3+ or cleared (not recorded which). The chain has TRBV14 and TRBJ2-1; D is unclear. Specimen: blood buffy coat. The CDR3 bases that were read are TGTGCCAGCAGCCCCCGAAATAGTAAGTCCTACAATGAG. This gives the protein CASSPRNSKSYNE. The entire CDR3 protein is CASSPRNSKSYNEQFF. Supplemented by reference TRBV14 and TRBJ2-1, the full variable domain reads EAGVTQFPSHSVIEKGQTVTLRCDPISGHDNLYWYRRVMGKEIKFLLHFVKESKQDESGMPNNRFLAERTGGTYSTLKVQPAELEDSGVYFCASSPRNSKSYNEQFFGPGTRLTVL.